The 30 T cell receptor beta chains presented below share a single source sample, sequenced in a study of blood T cell repertoires in COVID-19. Generated by immunoSEQ multiplex PCR, the TCRdb table keeps only in-frame clones and is missing some. Altogether 150,000 to 200,000 clones are present, about three quarters being singletons, with the ten largest covering around 8.1%. The sequencing input was peripheral blood. Receptor source: a woman aged 50 to 60 with active or convalescent COVID-19.

The V and J genes are TRBV27 and TRBJ2-5; 10 bases match TRBD2. V trimming: 6 bases; J trimming: 5 bases; junction bases outside the gene matches: 12. The CDR3 contains 16 residues. The germline V gene has CDR1 MNHEY and CDR2 SMNVEV (reference sequence). CDR3: CASSPFGLAESETQYF. CDR3 sequence (DNA): TGTGCCAGCAGCCCCTTCGGACTAGCGGAGTCGGAGACCCAGTACTTC.

The chain employs TRBV11-2 and TRBJ1-1; 7 bases map to TRBD1. The CDR3 is 17 amino acids. The germline V gene encodes CDR1 SGHAT and CDR2 FQNNGV. The V and J ends lost 5 bases and 8 bases, in that order; junction bases with no gene match: 20. CDR3 nucleotides: TGTGCCAGCAGCCACCAAAGGGACGCCAGACAGGGCCCAGAAGCTTTCTTT. Amino acids: CASSHQRDARQGPEAFF.

This clone was observed a handful of times. This chain's CDR3 is CASSQERGAKQYF. CDR3 in DNA: TGCGCCAGCAGCCAAGAGCGGGGTGCTAAGCAGTACTTC. The chain recombines TRBV4-1 with TRBJ2-7, with a possible D match to TRBD2 (6 bases). Deletions cut 0 bases from V and 8 bases from J, with 11 bases between. Germline-derived CDR1 and CDR2 are MGHRA and YSYEKL. The CDR3 contains 13 residues.

This clone was seen a handful of times. The chain uses TRBV30 and TRBJ2-7; 11 bases fit TRBD1. The CDR3 consists of 16 residues. Per germline, CDR1 GTSNPN and CDR2 SVGIG (reference sequence). V shed 1 base and J 5 bases; nucleotides not matched to a gene: 10. CDR3 DNA: TGTGCCTGGAGTGGCGGAACCGGGACAGGGGGGCACGAGCAGTACTTC. Translation: CAWSGGTGTGGHEQYF.

This clone was seen a single time. The chain employs TRBV2 and TRBJ2-1, with 11 bases that match TRBD2. V was pared by 1 base and J by 9 bases, with 8 bases of the junction left unmatched. Germline-derived CDR1 and CDR2 are SNHLY and FYNNEI. The CDR3 has 16 residues. CDR3 bases: TGTGCCAGCAGTGAAGTTGGTAGCGGGAGGGCCAGTGAGCAGTTCTTC. Residues: CASSEVGSGRASEQFF.

The rearrangement uses TRBV7-3 and TRBJ2-2, with D perhaps matching TRBD2 (5 bases). Between the trimmed V and J ends, which lost 5 bases and 4 bases, there was a span of 8 bases. The CDR3 sequence is 13 residues long. CDR1 is SGHTA, CDR2 FQGTGA, per germline. CDR3 coding DNA: TGTGCCAGCAGCCAAGCGGTCACCGGGGAGCTGTTTTTT. Translating it yields CASSQAVTGELFF. Looking up the rest from reference TRBV7-3 and TRBJ2-2 gives the full variable domain: GAGVSQTPSNKVTEKGKYVELRCDPISGHTALYWYRQSLGQGPEFLIYFQGTGAADDSGLPNDRFFAVRPEGSVSTLKIQRTERGDSAVYLCASSQAVTGELFFGEGSRLTVL.

In its sample, this clone was seen a few times. The V and J genes are TRBV6-5 and TRBJ2-7; a weak D match, TRBD2 (5 bases). Trimming cost V 2 bases and J 2 bases, with 16 bases left between them. This CDR3 has 16 amino acids. Germline V gene data show CDR1 as MNHEY and CDR2 as SVGAGI. CDR3 nucleotides: TGTGCCAGCAGTTACCCTTCCTCCCCCGGGGCCTACGAGCAGTACTTC. Translation: CASSYPSSPGAYEQYF.

This clone appeared many times. The chain is built from TRBV25-1 and TRBJ1-2; TRBD1 agrees at 9 bases. The germline CDR1 and CDR2 sequences are MGHDK and SYGVNS. This CDR3 comprises 13 residues. J gave up 5 bases and V 6 bases, and 4 bases lay outside the gene matches. The CDR3: CASRRTGDYGYTF. For the CDR3, the DNA is TGTGCCAGCAGGAGGACAGGGGATTATGGCTACACCTTC.

This clone was observed a single time. The chain is built from TRBV3-1 (or the pseudogene TRBV3-2) and TRBJ2-1; 10 bases agree with TRBD2. The germline gives CDR1 LGHDT, CDR2 YNNKEL (reference sequence). The CDR3 is made up of 15 amino acids. The V segment lost 1 base and the J segment 8 bases; nucleotides outside the gene matches: 5. The CDR3 DNA follows: TGTGCCAGCAGCCAAGCCAGCGGGGGGGCCGATGAGCAGTTCTTC. Its translation is CASSQASGGADEQFF.

This chain links TRBV28 with TRBJ1-5; 7 bases match TRBD1. The germline CDR1 and CDR2 sequences are MDHEN and SYDVKM. With 3 bases clipped from V and 6 bases from J, the junction kept 2 bases outside the gene matches. The CDR3 consists of 13 residues. The CDR3 DNA follows: TGTGCCAGCAGTTTGCAGGGGGGTCAGCCCCAGCATTTT. It codes for CASSLQGGQPQHF.

The chain has TRBV19 and TRBJ1-6; D is possibly TRBD1 (6 bases). Trimming removed 8 bases at V and 4 bases at J, with 18 bases between. This CDR3 has 16 amino acids. From germline, CDR1 is LNHDA and CDR2 SQIVND (reference sequence). The CDR3 region has the DNA TGTGCCAGTCGACCGGGACACGAAGTGTATAATTCACCCCTCCACTTT. Its translation is CASRPGHEVYNSPLHF. Based on the CDR3 plus reference TRBV19 and TRBJ1-6, the full variable domain is DGGITQSPKYLFRKEGQNVTLSCEQNLNHDAMYWYRQDPGQGLRLIYYSQIVNDFQKGDIAEGYSVSREKKESFPLTVTSAQKNPTAFYLCASRPGHEVYNSPLHFGNGTRLTVT.

This clone was counted many times. The CDR3 nucleotides read TGCGCCAGCAGGCCCTCGGACAGCCAAGAGACCCAGTACTTC. Translating gives CASRPSDSQETQYF. J is TRBJ2-5 and V is TRBV4-1; a possible D gene is TRBD1 (6 bases). Trimming pared 6 bases from V and 1 base from J, leaving 12 bases between. The germline V gene has CDR1 MGHRA and CDR2 YSYEKL. The CDR3 runs to 14 residues.

The J gene is TRBJ1-2, the V gene TRBV30; D ambiguous. The CDR3 totals 13 residues. Deletions cut 3 bases from V and 6 bases from J, with 14 bases between. In germline, CDR1 is GTSNPN, CDR2 SVGIG (reference sequence). CDR3 sequence reads: CAWRYPARHGYTF. CDR3 coding DNA: TGTGCCTGGAGGTATCCGGCTAGGCATGGCTACACCTTC.

The gene calls are TRBV2 and TRBJ1-1; D remains unclear. Germline V gene sequence: CDR1 SNHLY, CDR2 FYNNEI. The CDR3 runs 13 residues. The germline V and J ends were trimmed by 7 bases and 3 bases, with 12 bases remaining between them. The CDR3 coding sequence is TGTGCCAGCATCCCCCGGAGGGACACTGAAGCTTTCTTT. This sequence encodes CASIPRRDTEAFF. Full variable domain (remainder filled in from reference TRBV2 and TRBJ1-1): EPEVTQTPSHQVTQMGQEVILRCVPISNHLYFYWYRQILGQKVEFLVSFYNNEISEKSEIFDDQFSVERPDGSNFTLKIRSTKLEDSAMYFCASIPRRDTEAFFGQGTRLTVV.

The chain recombines TRBV6-5 with TRBJ2-1, with D possibly being TRBD1 (7 bases). Trimming took off 6 bases at V and 7 bases at J, with 13 bases between the two ends. Germline V lookup: CDR1 MNHEY, CDR2 SVGAGI. The CDR3 contains 13 residues. In DNA, the CDR3 is TGTGCCAGCAGCCCCCAGGGGGGTAATGAGCAGTTCTTC. Its protein is CASSPQGGNEQFF.

V is TRBV13 and J is TRBJ1-2, with 8 nucleotides matching TRBD1. This CDR3 has 14 residues. Per the germline V gene, CDR1 is PRHDT and CDR2 is FYEKMQ (reference sequence). The trim removed 3 bases at V and 4 bases at J, leaving 4 bases unmatched. CDR3 in amino acids: CASSFGQGGYGYTF. The CDR3 nucleotides are TGTGCCAGCAGCTTCGGACAGGGAGGCTATGGCTACACCTTC.

The V and J genes are TRBV30 and TRBJ1-3, with unresolved D. The V end was cut by 0 bases, the J end by 2 bases, with 8 bases between. The V gene's germline CDR1 is GTSNPN and CDR2 SVGIG (reference sequence). The CDR3 loop spans 14 amino acids. This chain's CDR3 is CAWSVLPAGNTIYF. The CDR3, as DNA: TGTGCCTGGAGTGTACTGCCGGCTGGAAACACCATATATTTT. Variable domain in full (rest from reference TRBV30 and TRBJ1-3): SQTIHQWPATLVQPVGSPLSLECTVEGTSNPNLYWYRQAAGRGLQLLFYSVGIGQISSEVPQNLSASRPQDRQFILSSKKLLLSDSGFYLCAWSVLPAGNTIYFGEGSWLTVV.

The chain carries TRBV25-1 and TRBJ2-3; 8 positions match TRBD2. Germline lookup yields CDR1 MGHDK and CDR2 SYGVNS. V lost 3 bases and J lost 0; bases outside the gene matches: 5. The CDR3 is made up of 16 amino acids. This CDR3 is CASSESGTRSTDTQYF. The CDR3 DNA is TGTGCCAGCAGTGAGTCCGGGACTAGGAGCACAGATACGCAGTATTTT.

CDR3 nucleotide sequence: TGTGCCAGCAGCCAAGGGCTAGCGGGGGGAGCAGATACGCAGTATTTT. It codes for CASSQGLAGGADTQYF. The V call is TRBV4-2, the J call TRBJ2-3; 11 bases line up with TRBD2. In germline, CDR1 is LGHNA, CDR2 YNFKEQ. This CDR3 spans 16 amino acids. Trimming took 1 base from V and 4 from J; bases not matched to a gene: 4.

This clone was counted many times. V gene TRBV30 combines with J gene TRBJ2-2; 12 bases line up with TRBD2. There are 16 residues in the CDR3. The V and J ends lost 2 bases and 4 bases, in that order; junction bases with no gene match: 5. Germline V lookup: CDR1 GTSNPN, CDR2 SVGIG (reference sequence). The CDR3, as DNA: TGTGCCTGGAGTTCAGGACTAGCGGGAATCACCGGGGAGCTGTTTTTT. Protein sequence: CAWSSGLAGITGELFF.

There are a few counts of this clone. The rearrangement uses TRBV2 and TRBJ2-5, with a possible D match to TRBD2 (7 bases). The ends were cut back, 5 bases at V and 1 base at J, with 14 bases in the middle. Germline loops: CDR1 SNHLY, CDR2 FYNNEI. This CDR3 contains 15 residues. CDR3 sequence: CASSSQRGGQETQYF. CDR3 DNA: TGTGCCAGCAGTTCGCAAAGGGGGGGCCAAGAGACCCAGTACTTC.

This clone was seen ten or more times. This specimen includes other DNA sequences encoding the same CDR3. V and J are TRBV30 and TRBJ1-2; D not certain. Germline lookup yields CDR1 GTSNPN and CDR2 SVGIG (reference sequence). The CDR3 runs to 15 residues. V was clipped by 0 bases and J by 4 bases, with 15 bases between them. CDR3 amino acids: CAWSVGLTGSYGYTF. CDR3 DNA sequence: TGTGCCTGGAGTGTCGGTTTAACGGGATCCTATGGCTACACCTTC.

In this sample, this clone turned up once. The chain uses TRBV3-1 (or the pseudogene TRBV3-2) and TRBJ1-2, with TRBD1 identical over 7 bases. The germline CDR1 and CDR2 sequences are LGHDT and YNNKEL (reference sequence). The CDR3 contains 15 residues. V trimming: 4 bases; J trimming: 4 bases; junction bases outside the gene matches: 9. CDR3 in DNA: TGTGCCAGCAGCCCTACAATACAGGGGTTCTATGGCTACACCTTC. It yields the protein CASSPTIQGFYGYTF.

This chain connects TRBV5-1 to TRBJ2-3, with D perhaps matching TRBD1 (6 bases). The CDR3 extends over 14 amino acids. Germline CDR1 reads SGHRS; CDR2 reads YFSETQ. The V end lost 4 bases, the J end lost 2 bases, and 11 bases lay between the germline ends. The CDR3 bases are TGCGCCAGCAGCATCGACAGGAACACAGATACGCAGTATTTT. Translated, it gives CASSIDRNTDTQYF.

This clone was seen a single time. This chain connects TRBV28 to TRBJ2-3; tentatively, D is TRBD1 (7 bases). CDR1 MDHEN and CDR2 SYDVKM come from the germline V gene. V gave up 6 bases and J gave up 4 bases, with 14 bases separating them. This CDR3 has 14 amino acids. In nucleotides, the CDR3 is TGTGCCAGCAGGGGCGACAGGGAGGCAGATACGCAGTATTTT. Its translation is CASRGDREADTQYF.

The chain combines TRBV2 with TRBJ1-5; D possibly corresponds to TRBD1 (5 bases). V was pared by 8 bases and J by 4 bases, with 15 bases between. The CDR3 is made up of 14 amino acids. Germline CDR1 reads SNHLY; CDR2 reads FYNNEI. CDR3 region: CASAGTGLNQPQHF. The CDR3 DNA reads as TGTGCCAGCGCGGGGACGGGGCTAAATCAGCCCCAGCATTTT.

This clone is a singleton in its sample. V and J are TRBV30 and TRBJ1-4, with 7 bases fitting TRBD1. The V gene's germline CDR1 is GTSNPN and CDR2 SVGIG (reference sequence). Losses at the gene ends were 3 bases for V and 7 bases for J; bases not matched to a gene: 5. There are 13 residues in the CDR3. The CDR3 DNA is TGTGCCTGGAGAGACAGGGCCGGTGAAAAACTGTTTTTT. Translation gives CAWRDRAGEKLFF.

The V and J genes are TRBV30 and TRBJ1-6, with unresolved D. The V and J ends lost 0 bases and 7 bases respectively, with 13 bases between them. Germline V gene sequence: CDR1 GTSNPN, CDR2 SVGIG (reference sequence). This CDR3 has 15 residues. CDR3 nucleotide sequence: TGTGCCTGGAGTGTTGTGGACTTCGGCAATTCACCCCTCCACTTT. Translating it yields CAWSVVDFGNSPLHF.

This chain uses TRBV6-5 with TRBJ2-7; D remains unclear. Trimming stripped 5 bases from V and 2 bases from J, with 13 bases between. The CDR3 spans 14 residues. Germline CDR1 and CDR2: MNHEY and SVGAGI. The CDR3: CASSQNQATYEQYF. The CDR3 DNA reads as TGTGCCAGCAGTCAGAACCAGGCCACCTACGAGCAGTACTTC.

Written as DNA, the CDR3 is TGTGCCAGCGGCAGAGAGACTAGCGGGCACAATGAGCAGTTCTTC. Translation gives CASGRETSGHNEQFF. The V call is TRBV7-2, the J call TRBJ2-1; 10 bases align to TRBD2. This CDR3 is built from 15 residues. Germline loops: CDR1 SGHTA, CDR2 FQGNSA. The junction had 9 bases not matched to a gene; V was cut back by 8 bases and J by 5 bases.